This T cell receptor (beta chain) was documented in a study of CXCR3-negative and CXCR3-positive naive CD8 T cells. For the study at large: Cumulative TRB read yield was roughly 150 million, averaging about 1.5 +/- 0.3 million per library.

Germline assignment: CDR1 SQVTM and CDR2 ANQGSEA. This CDR3 region has 14 residues. Broader study findings: Cryopreservation partially lowered CXCR3 expression, so most assays used fresh PBMCs. Memory CD8+ cells showed much lower diversity, while both naive subsets were comparably high.

As concerns this clonotype: What it binds is not known.

5' RACE with UMI labels generated the TRB cDNA libraries. TCRdb re-called the 5' RACE reads; one entry per CDR3 protein, DNA not given. This table lists more than 45,000 distinct CDR3 sequences. Triplicate sorts of around 300,000 cells per CD8+ subset. Sequenced material: memory CD8+ T cells from blood. The V and J genes are TRBV29-1 and TRBJ2-1; the TRBD2 assignment by TCRdb is unverifiable without DNA. The clonotype originates from a human donor in good health. Some clones in this sample may be carry-over from other donors' samples. CDR3 region: CSVEGSGSMNEQFF.